Shown below are 32 T cell receptor beta chains from a single sample sequenced in a study of T cells after yellow fever vaccination. From the 5' RACE reads, TCRdb called clonotypes with MiXCR, one entry per CDR3 protein. The profile covers about 75,000 distinct CDR3 sequences, with 7.3% appearing a single time and roughly 30% taken by the ten largest. The specimen was CD8+ T cells sorted from PBMCs, collected 10 to 11 days after the first yellow fever vaccination. Source of these receptors: a man younger than 35 who received the YFV17D yellow fever vaccine.

This clonotype has only one observation. The chain employs TRBV3-1 and TRBJ2-2; D is tentatively TRBD1 or TRBD2 (5 bases each). V lost 3 bases to trimming and J lost 13 bases, with 21 bases between them. Germline assignment: CDR1 LGHDT and CDR2 YNNKEL (reference sequence). This CDR3 is built from 15 residues. In DNA, the CDR3 is TGTGCCAGCAGCCATCCCGTCGGGACGAGGCAAGGGCTGTTTTTT. As protein: CASSHPVGTRQGLFF.

This clonotype was counted many times. This chain joins TRBV7-2 and TRBJ2-1; the match to TRBD2 covers 15 bases. CDR3 size: 15 residues. The V and J ends lost 6 bases and 8 bases, in that order; junction bases with no gene match: 5. Germline loops: CDR1 SGHTA, CDR2 FQGNSA. The CDR3 loop is CASRRRTSGGDEQFF. CDR3 nucleotide sequence: TGTGCCAGCAGGCGGCGGACTAGCGGGGGGGATGAGCAGTTCTTC.

The chain is built from TRBV5-5 and TRBJ2-2; D unresolved. The V gene's germline CDR1 is SGHKS and CDR2 YYEKEE (reference sequence). This CDR3 has 11 residues. The V end was cut by 2 bases, the J end by 12 bases, with 8 bases between. The CDR3 sequence is CASSLGGQLFF. The DNA for the CDR3 is TGTGCCAGCAGCTTAGGTGGGCAGCTGTTTTTT.

Concerning this clonotype: With a much larger clone just one base away, this may be a read error. CDR3 DNA: TGTGCCAGCAGTTTCCGCAGGAGGAACACCGGGGAGCTGTTTTTT. This sequence encodes CASSFRRRNTGELFF. V usage is TRBV27 and J usage is TRBJ2-2; no clear D gene. The CDR3 sequence is 15 residues long. Per the germline V gene, CDR1 is MNHEY and CDR2 is SMNVEV (reference sequence). Trimming stripped 3 bases from V and 1 base from J, with 9 bases between.

The table lists this clonotype with a few counts. CDR3 residues: CASSMGTGPSYEQYV. The CDR3 bases are TGTGCCAGTAGTATGGGGACAGGGCCCTCCTACGAGCAGTACGTC. J is TRBJ2-7 and V is TRBV19, with TRBD1 matching over 9 bases. Trimming removed 3 bases from V and 0 bases from J; junction bases left unmatched: 3. There are 15 residues in the CDR3. Germline V lookup: CDR1 LNHDA, CDR2 SQIVND (reference sequence).

This clonotype was counted only a few times. The chain employs TRBV20-1 and TRBJ2-2; no clear D gene. Germline loops: CDR1 DFQATT, CDR2 SNEGSKA (reference sequence). There are 15 residues in the CDR3. V was pared by 1 base and J by 1 base, with 10 bases between. CDR3 sequence: CSARGGRRNTGELFF. CDR3 bases: TGCAGTGCTAGAGGAGGCAGGAGGAACACCGGGGAGCTGTTTTTT.

Only a few counts were recorded for this clonotype. The genes are TRBV7-6 and TRBJ2-1, with no clear D. Germline assignment: CDR1 SGHVS and CDR2 FNYEAQ. The CDR3 consists of 13 residues. V dropped 6 bases and J dropped 7 bases, with 13 bases sitting between them. CDR3 DNA: TGTGCCAGCAGTTCCAACCCTGGGAATGAGCAGTTCTTC. This gives the protein CASSSNPGNEQFF.

V usage is TRBV5-4 and J usage is TRBJ1-1; D remains unclear. V lost 4 bases and J 5 bases, leaving 6 bases between the germline ends. This CDR3 comprises 11 residues. CDR1 and CDR2 (germline): SGHNT, YYREEE (reference sequence). The CDR3 sequence: CASSIGTEAFF. In DNA form, the CDR3 reads TGTGCCAGCAGCATCGGGACTGAAGCTTTCTTT.

This clonotype showed up many times. The CDR3 loop reads CSVATSGSTDTQYF. The CDR3 nucleotides read TGCAGCGTTGCAACTAGCGGGAGCACAGATACGCAGTATTTT. This chain links TRBV29-1 with TRBJ2-3; 9 bases map to TRBD2. Trimming cost V 4 bases and J 0 bases; bases outside gene matches: 2. The CDR3 is 14 amino acids. Germline-derived CDR1 and CDR2 are SQVTM and ANQGSEA.

This clonotype was recorded a few times. This rearrangement joins TRBV18 to TRBJ2-7, with TRBD2 matching 7 bases. There are 14 residues in the CDR3. V shed 2 bases and J 4 bases; nucleotides not matched to a gene: 5. Germline CDR1 and CDR2: KGHSH and LQKENI. CDR3 loop: CASSPGSGGYEQYF. The DNA of the CDR3 is TGTGCCAGCTCACCAGGGTCCGGGGGGTACGAGCAGTACTTC.

This clonotype has a count of ten or more. V and J are TRBV6-1 and TRBJ1-5; D might be TRBD1 (6 bases). The V gene lost 6 bases and the J gene lost 4 bases, with 16 bases spanning the gap. This CDR3 contains 15 residues. The germline V gene encodes CDR1 MNHNS and CDR2 SASEGT. The CDR3 nucleotides are TGTGCCAGCAGATCCTTCGGACAGCGGAATCAGCCCCAGCATTTT. Amino acids: CASRSFGQRNQPQHF.

Ten or more counts support this clonotype. The chain links TRBV29-1 to TRBJ2-1; 9 positions match TRBD1. Germline CDR1 and CDR2: SQVTM and ANQGSEA. V dropped 4 bases and J dropped 4; count of bases not matched to a gene: 8. The CDR3 is made up of 15 amino acids. As DNA, the CDR3 is TGCAGCGTTGCGACAGGGGGGATGATGTACAATGAGCAGTTCTTC. It translates to CSVATGGMMYNEQFF.

This clonotype was counted ten times or more. The gene calls are TRBV10-3 and TRBJ1-1; perhaps TRBD1 as D (5 bases). V lost 3 bases to trimming and J lost 7 bases, with 12 bases between them. From germline, CDR1 is ENHRY and CDR2 SYGVKD. The CDR3 runs to 13 residues. As DNA, the CDR3 is TGTGCCATCAGTGACCCCCGACAGTTTGAAGCTTTCTTT. It specifies CAISDPRQFEAFF.

This clonotype was recorded at least ten times. The chain joins TRBV28 to TRBJ1-1; D ambiguous. The V end was cut by 6 bases, the J end by 2 bases, with 13 bases between. Germline CDR1 is MDHEN and CDR2 is SYDVKM. This CDR3 comprises 14 residues. The DNA for the CDR3 is TGTGCCAGCAGCCTCTTAACCGTTAACACTGAAGCTTTCTTT. Its translation is CASSLLTVNTEAFF.

Worth noting for this clonotype: A much bigger clone sits one base away, suggesting this may be a read error. This chain uses TRBV5-1 with TRBJ2-1, with 11 bases matching TRBD2. The J segment lost 11 bases and the V segment lost 0 bases, leaving 7 bases of the junction unmatched. Germline V gene lookup returns CDR1 SGHRS and CDR2 YFSETQ. This CDR3 has 15 residues. In nucleotides, the CDR3 is TGCGCCAGCAGCTTGGATACTAGCGGGGGTCGGAAGCAGTTCTTC. Amino acids: CASSLDTSGGRKQFF.

This clonotype occurred a few times. The rearrangement uses TRBV4-3 and TRBJ2-5, with TRBD1 identical over 7 bases. The germline V gene has CDR1 LGHNA and CDR2 YSLEER. Unmatched junction bases numbered 4, after V lost 1 base and J lost 2 bases. The CDR3 covers 15 residues. The CDR3 DNA sequence: TGCGCCAGCAGCCAAGCCGACAGGGCTCAAGAGACCCAGTACTTC. It specifies CASSQADRAQETQYF.

This clonotype was seen only a few times. The chain has TRBV7-2 and TRBJ2-5, with D perhaps TRBD2 (5 bases). Trimming removed 5 bases at V and 1 base at J, with 20 bases between. Germline CDR1 reads SGHTA; CDR2 reads FQGNSA. This CDR3 has 17 amino acids. The CDR3 region has the DNA TGTGCCAGCAGCCCGGGCGCCGGACGGAGGATCCAAGAGACCCAGTACTTC. It encodes CASSPGAGRRIQETQYF.

In its sample, this clonotype was seen many times. The rearrangement uses TRBV20-1 and TRBJ2-1; D is ambiguous. V lost 5 bases and J lost 3, with 20 bases in between. CDR3 length: 16 residues. Looked up from germline, CDR1 is DFQATT and CDR2 is SNEGSKA (reference sequence). CDR3 DNA: TGCAGTGCTGGCTCCCGTTCGAGAGTTAACTACAATGAGCAGTTCTTC. This encodes CSAGSRSRVNYNEQFF.

This clonotype was picked up a small number of times. The V and J genes are TRBV4-2 and TRBJ1-1; 8 nucleotides line up with TRBD1. Germline lookup yields CDR1 LGHNA and CDR2 YNFKEQ. The CDR3 sequence is 16 residues long. V was pared by 0 bases and J by 7 bases, with 10 bases of the junction left unmatched. CDR3 sequence: CASSQDWQGAEIEAFF. The CDR3 DNA reads TGTGCCAGCAGCCAAGATTGGCAGGGGGCCGAGATTGAAGCTTTCTTT.

The table lists this clonotype with a few counts. The V gene is TRBV4-1, the J gene TRBJ2-5, with D possibly called TRBD1 or TRBD2 (5 bases each). The V and J ends lost 4 bases and 1 base respectively, with 16 bases between them. This CDR3 is 16 amino acids long. Germline CDR1 reads MGHRA; CDR2 reads YSYEKL. CDR3 sequence: CASSPRRDGVQETQYF. Here the CDR3 DNA reads TGCGCCAGCAGCCCGAGACGGGACGGGGTCCAAGAGACCCAGTACTTC.

The chain combines TRBV6-5 with TRBJ2-7; the D gene is possibly TRBD1 (5 bases). CDR1 and CDR2 (germline): MNHEY, SVGAGI. The length of the CDR3 is 13 residues. Trimming took off 0 bases at V and 3 bases at J, with 6 bases between the two ends. The CDR3 sequence: CASSYSQGYEQYV. CDR3 nucleotide sequence: TGTGCCAGCAGTTACTCTCAGGGCTACGAGCAGTACGTC.

This clonotype was seen ten or more times. V and J are TRBV27 and TRBJ2-5; D is possibly TRBD2 (6 bases). Looked up from germline, CDR1 is MNHEY and CDR2 is SMNVEV (reference sequence). V was clipped by 5 bases and J by 6 bases, with 13 bases between them. This CDR3 contains 13 residues. The CDR3 DNA reads TGTGCCAGCAGTCTTATGGGCGGGAAGACCCAGTACTTC. Encoded protein: CASSLMGGKTQYF.

This clonotype was seen only a few times. The chain carries TRBV5-6 and TRBJ2-1; maybe TRBD1 (7 bases). The CDR3 contains 14 residues. V shed 9 bases and J shed 5 bases, with 18 bases lying between them. Germline CDR1 is SGHDT and CDR2 is YYEEEE. CDR3 loop: CAMGPAGQHNEQFF. The CDR3 region has the DNA TGTGCCATGGGCCCGGCGGGACAGCACAATGAGCAGTTCTTC.

This clonotype was detected many times. The CDR3 loop is CASSPNSYTEAFF. CDR3 nucleotide sequence: TGCGCCAGCAGCCCAAACAGTTACACTGAAGCTTTCTTT. The genes are TRBV4-1 and TRBJ1-1, with D unresolved. Germline lookup yields CDR1 MGHRA and CDR2 YSYEKL. V lost 4 bases and J 3 bases, leaving 9 bases between the germline ends. This CDR3 contains 13 residues.

This clonotype was recorded a few times. The rearrangement links TRBV7-9 to TRBJ2-5; D possibly corresponds to TRBD1 (5 bases). The germline CDR1 and CDR2 sequences are SEHNR and FQNEAQ (reference sequence). The CDR3 is made up of 14 amino acids. The ends were cut back, 6 bases at V and 5 bases at J, with 16 bases in the middle. CDR3 sequence reads: CASRHDRPYETQYF. The CDR3 DNA is TGTGCCAGCAGGCACGACAGACCCTACGAGACCCAGTACTTC.

This clonotype has only a few counts. The chain joins TRBV20-1 to TRBJ1-2; 11 nucleotides align to TRBD1. The ends lost 5 bases at V and 9 bases at J; junction bases unmatched: 14. This CDR3 is 15 amino acids long. Germline V gene lookup returns CDR1 DFQATT and CDR2 SNEGSKA (reference sequence). CDR3 protein: CSAYQLGQGATRYTF. In DNA form, the CDR3 reads TGCAGTGCTTACCAACTCGGACAGGGGGCTACCCGCTACACCTTC.

This rearrangement joins TRBV7-3 to TRBJ2-5; 8 bases are a match to TRBD2. CDR3 size: 15 residues. J lost 6 bases, V lost 3 bases, and 9 bases had no gene match. The V gene's germline CDR1 is SGHTA and CDR2 FQGTGA. Here the CDR3 reads CASSFWAGGQQTQYF. CDR3 in DNA: TGTGCCAGCAGCTTTTGGGCGGGGGGTCAACAGACCCAGTACTTC. Together with reference TRBV7-3 and TRBJ2-5, the CDR3 gives the full variable domain: GAGVSQTPSNKVTEKGKYVELRCDPISGHTALYWYRQSLGQGPEFLIYFQGTGAADDSGLPNDRFFAVRPEGSVSTLKIQRTERGDSAVYLCASSFWAGGQQTQYFGPGTRLLVL.

This clonotype was seen a few times. V is TRBV16 and J is TRBJ1-1, with 7 bases identical to TRBD1. This CDR3 is 16 amino acids long. Germline CDR1 is KGHSY and CDR2 is FQNENV. V gave up 0 bases and J gave up 5 bases; unmatched junction bases: 9. The CDR3 DNA sequence: TGTGCCAGCAGCCAATCCATGACAGGGCGGGGAACTGAAGCTTTCTTT. Encoded protein: CASSQSMTGRGTEAFF.

This clonotype came up many times. The chain combines TRBV6-4 with TRBJ1-1, with a tentative D call TRBD1 (6 bases). CDR3 length: 14 residues. Germline CDR1 MRHNA, CDR2 SNTAGT. Deletions cut 0 bases from V and 4 bases from J, with 9 bases between. CDR3 region: CASSDSPGATEAFF. CDR3 DNA: TGTGCCAGCAGTGACTCGCCGGGGGCCACTGAAGCTTTCTTT.

This clonotype was observed at least ten times. The chain carries TRBV5-1 and TRBJ1-2, with 8 bases fitting TRBD1. Germline V gives CDR1 SGHRS, CDR2 YFSETQ. The junction had 3 bases not matched to a gene; V was cut back by 3 bases and J by 5 bases. CDR3 length: 13 residues. CDR3 residues: CASSYGQGYGYTF. The CDR3 DNA reads as TGCGCCAGCAGCTATGGACAGGGTTATGGCTACACCTTC.

This clonotype has ten or more counts. The V gene is TRBV29-1, the J gene TRBJ2-5; D call uncertain. Germline V gives CDR1 SQVTM, CDR2 ANQGSEA. V was shortened by 7 bases and J by 5 bases, with 14 bases between the two germline ends. The CDR3 is 12 residues long. The CDR3 DNA is TGCAGCGAAGAACGGTCAGAGGAGACCCAGTACTTC. Protein product: CSEERSEETQYF.

Many counts were recorded for this clonotype. This sequence joins TRBV29-1 and TRBJ1-1, with D possibly TRBD1 on 5 matching bases. The ends were cut back, 7 bases at V and 6 bases at J, with 9 bases in the middle. The germline CDR1 and CDR2 sequences are SQVTM and ANQGSEA. The CDR3 runs 10 residues. The CDR3 region has the DNA TGCAGCGGTTTGGGGGCTGAAGCTTTCTTT. Encoded protein: CSGLGAEAFF.